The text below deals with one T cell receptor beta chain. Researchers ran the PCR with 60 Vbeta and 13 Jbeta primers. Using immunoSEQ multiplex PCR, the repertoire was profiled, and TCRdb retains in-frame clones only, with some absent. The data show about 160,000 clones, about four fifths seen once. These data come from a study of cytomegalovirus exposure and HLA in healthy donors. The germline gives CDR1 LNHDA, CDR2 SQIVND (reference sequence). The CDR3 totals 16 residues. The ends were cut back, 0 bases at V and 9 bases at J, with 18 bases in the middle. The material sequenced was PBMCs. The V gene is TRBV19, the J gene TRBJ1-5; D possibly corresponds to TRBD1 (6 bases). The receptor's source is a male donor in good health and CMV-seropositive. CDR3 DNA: TGTGCCAGTAGTATAGATGAGACAGGTCCGACGAGGCCCCAGCATTTT. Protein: CASSIDETGPTRPQHF. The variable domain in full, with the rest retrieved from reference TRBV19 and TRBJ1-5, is DGGITQSPKYLFRKEGQNVTLSCEQNLNHDAMYWYRQDPGQGLRLIYYSQIVNDFQKGDIAEGYSVSREKKESFPLTVTSAQKNPTAFYLCASSIDETGPTRPQHFGDGTRLSIL.